The TCR beta chain described here comes from a study of cytomegalovirus exposure and HLA in healthy donors. Study results and limitations: A few chains linked to CMV were shown in vitro to be specific for CMV antigens. TCR beta V segments were, for the most part, productive about 90% or about 30% of the time in an earlier analysis.

PCR primers comprised 60 Vbeta and 13 Jbeta primers. Sequencing was performed with immunoSEQ multiplex PCR; in TCRdb, only in-frame clones are kept and a portion is missing. The sample has fewer than 20,000 clones, more than 80% seen once. As concerns this clone: Its antigen is unidentified.

Trimming removed 3 bases at V and 6 bases at J, with 18 bases between. Germline CDR1 and CDR2: SGHRS and YFSETQ. CDR3 length equals 15 residues. The sample was PBMCs. The TCR comes from a human donor in good health. The V call is TRBV5-1, the J call TRBJ1-2; maybe TRBD1 (5 bases). The CDR3 here is CASSSSPGRADGYTF. CDR3 coding DNA: TGCGCCAGCAGCTCATCCCCGGGCAGGGCGGATGGCTACACCTTC.